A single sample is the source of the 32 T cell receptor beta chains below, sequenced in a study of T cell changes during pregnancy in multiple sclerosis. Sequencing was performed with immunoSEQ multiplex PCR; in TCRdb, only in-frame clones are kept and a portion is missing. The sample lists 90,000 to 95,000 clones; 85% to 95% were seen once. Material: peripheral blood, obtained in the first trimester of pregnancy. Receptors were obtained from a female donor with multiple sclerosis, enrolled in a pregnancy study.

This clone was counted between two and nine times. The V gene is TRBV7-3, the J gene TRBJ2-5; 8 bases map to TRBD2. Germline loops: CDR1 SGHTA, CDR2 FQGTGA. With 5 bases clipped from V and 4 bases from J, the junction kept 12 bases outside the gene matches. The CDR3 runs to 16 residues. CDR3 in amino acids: CASSPLGGAVGETQYF. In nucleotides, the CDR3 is TGTGCCAGCAGCCCACTCGGGGGGGCCGTGGGAGAGACCCAGTACTTC.

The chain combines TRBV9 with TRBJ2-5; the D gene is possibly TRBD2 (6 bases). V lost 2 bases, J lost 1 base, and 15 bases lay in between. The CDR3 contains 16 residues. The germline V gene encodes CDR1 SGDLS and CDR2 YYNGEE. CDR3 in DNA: TGTGCCAGCAGCGTGGGTCGCGGGGCACTCCAAGAGACCCAGTACTTC. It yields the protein CASSVGRGALQETQYF.

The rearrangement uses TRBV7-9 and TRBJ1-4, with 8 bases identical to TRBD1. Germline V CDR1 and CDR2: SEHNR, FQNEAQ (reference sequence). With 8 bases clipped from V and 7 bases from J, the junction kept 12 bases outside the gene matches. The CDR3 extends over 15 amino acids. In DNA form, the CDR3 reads TGTGCCAGCGCTCCCCCAGGGGGCTACGTTGAAAAACTGTTTTTT. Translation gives CASAPPGGYVEKLFF.

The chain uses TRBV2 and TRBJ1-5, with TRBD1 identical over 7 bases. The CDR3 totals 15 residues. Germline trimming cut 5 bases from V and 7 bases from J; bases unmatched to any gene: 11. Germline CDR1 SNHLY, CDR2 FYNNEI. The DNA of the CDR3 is TGTGCCAGCAGTTCAACCCAGGGGGGACGACAGCCCCAGCATTTT. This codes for CASSSTQGGRQPQHF.

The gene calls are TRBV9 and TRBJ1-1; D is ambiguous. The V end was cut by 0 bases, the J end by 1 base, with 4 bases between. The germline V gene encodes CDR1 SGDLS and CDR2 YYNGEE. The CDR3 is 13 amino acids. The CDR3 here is CASSVAENTEAFF. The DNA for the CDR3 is TGTGCCAGCAGCGTAGCAGAGAACACTGAAGCTTTCTTT.

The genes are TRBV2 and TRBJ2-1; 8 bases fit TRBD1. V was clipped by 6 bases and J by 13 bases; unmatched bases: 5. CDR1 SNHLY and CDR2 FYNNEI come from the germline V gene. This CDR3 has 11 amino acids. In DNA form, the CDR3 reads TGTGCCAGCAGGGTTGGACAGGGCCAGTTCTTC. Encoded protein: CASRVGQGQFF. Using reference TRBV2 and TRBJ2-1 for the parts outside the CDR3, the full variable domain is EPEVTQTPSHQVTQMGQEVILRCVPISNHLYFYWYRQILGQKVEFLVSFYNNEISEKSEIFDDQFSVERPDGSNFTLKIRSTKLEDSAMYFCASRVGQGQFFGPGTRLTVL.

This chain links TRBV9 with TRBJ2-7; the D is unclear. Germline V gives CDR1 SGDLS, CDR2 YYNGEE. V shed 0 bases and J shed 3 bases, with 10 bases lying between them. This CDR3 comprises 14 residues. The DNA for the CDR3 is TGTGCCAGCAGCGTAGGGCAAGAGGTCTACGAGCAGTACTTC. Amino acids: CASSVGQEVYEQYF. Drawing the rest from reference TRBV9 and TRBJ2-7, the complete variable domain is DSGVTQTPKHLITATGQRVTLRCSPRSGDLSVYWYQQSLDQGLQFLIQYYNGEERAKGNILERFSAQQFPDLHSELNLSSLELGDSALYFCASSVGQEVYEQYFGPGTRLTVT.

CDR3 sequence reads: CASSGLKAFF. In nucleotides, the CDR3 is TGTGCCAGCAGTGGGCTCAAGGCTTTCTTT. The rearrangement uses TRBV25-1 and TRBJ1-1; D gene unclear. V lost 4 bases and J 11 bases, leaving 8 bases between the germline ends. Per germline, CDR1 MGHDK and CDR2 SYGVNS. The CDR3 length is 10 residues.

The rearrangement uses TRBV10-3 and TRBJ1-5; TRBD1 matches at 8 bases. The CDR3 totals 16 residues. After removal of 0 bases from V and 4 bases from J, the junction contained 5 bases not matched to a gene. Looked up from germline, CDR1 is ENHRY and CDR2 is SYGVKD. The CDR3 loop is CAISESPTGANQPQHF. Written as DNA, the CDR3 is TGTGCCATCAGTGAGTCGCCGACAGGGGCAAATCAGCCCCAGCATTTT.

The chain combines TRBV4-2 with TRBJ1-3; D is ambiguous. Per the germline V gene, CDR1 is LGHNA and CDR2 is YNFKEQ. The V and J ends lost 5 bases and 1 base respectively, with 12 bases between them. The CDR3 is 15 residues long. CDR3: CASSARGESGNTIYF. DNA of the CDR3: TGTGCCAGCAGCGCGCGCGGGGAATCTGGAAACACCATATATTTT.

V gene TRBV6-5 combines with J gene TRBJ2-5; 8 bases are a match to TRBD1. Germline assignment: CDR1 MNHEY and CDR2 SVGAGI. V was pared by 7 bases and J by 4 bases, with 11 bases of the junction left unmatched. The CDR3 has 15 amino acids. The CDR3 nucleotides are TGTGCCAGCATTGGTCGGACAGGGCGGCGAGAGACCCAGTACTTC. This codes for CASIGRTGRRETQYF.

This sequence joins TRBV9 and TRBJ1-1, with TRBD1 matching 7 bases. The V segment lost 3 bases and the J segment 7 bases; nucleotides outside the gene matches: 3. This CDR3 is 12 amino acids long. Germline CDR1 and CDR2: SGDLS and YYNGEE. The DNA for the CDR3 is TGTGCCAGCAGCGGCCAGGGGGATGAAGCTTTCTTT. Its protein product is CASSGQGDEAFF. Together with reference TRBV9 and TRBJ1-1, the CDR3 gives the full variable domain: DSGVTQTPKHLITATGQRVTLRCSPRSGDLSVYWYQQSLDQGLQFLIQYYNGEERAKGNILERFSAQQFPDLHSELNLSSLELGDSALYFCASSGQGDEAFFGQGTRLTVV.

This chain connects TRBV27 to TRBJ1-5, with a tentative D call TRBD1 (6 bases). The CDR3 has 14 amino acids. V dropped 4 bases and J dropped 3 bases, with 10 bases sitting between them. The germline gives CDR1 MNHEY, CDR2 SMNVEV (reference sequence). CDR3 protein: CASSSGGSNQPQHF. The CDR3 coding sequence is TGTGCCAGCAGTTCGGGGGGCTCCAATCAGCCCCAGCATTTT.

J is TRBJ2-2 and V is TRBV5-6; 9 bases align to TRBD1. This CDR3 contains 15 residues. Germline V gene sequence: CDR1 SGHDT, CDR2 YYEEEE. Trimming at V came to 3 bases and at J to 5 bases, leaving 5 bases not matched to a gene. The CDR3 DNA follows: TGTGCCAGCAGCTCGACAGGGGGAGCTACCGGGGAGCTGTTTTTT. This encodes CASSSTGGATGELFF.

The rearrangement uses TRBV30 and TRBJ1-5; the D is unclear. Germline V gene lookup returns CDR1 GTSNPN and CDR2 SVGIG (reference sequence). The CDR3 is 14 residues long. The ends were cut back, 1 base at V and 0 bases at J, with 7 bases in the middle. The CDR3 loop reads CAWSAPYSNQPQHF. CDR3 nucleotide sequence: TGTGCCTGGAGTGCTCCGTATAGCAATCAGCCCCAGCATTTT.

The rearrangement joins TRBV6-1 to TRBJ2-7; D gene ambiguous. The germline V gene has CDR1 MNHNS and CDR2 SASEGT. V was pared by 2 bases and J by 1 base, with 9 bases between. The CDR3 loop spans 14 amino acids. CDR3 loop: CASSEITQSYEQYF. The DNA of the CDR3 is TGTGCCAGCAGTGAAATAACACAATCCTACGAGCAGTACTTC.

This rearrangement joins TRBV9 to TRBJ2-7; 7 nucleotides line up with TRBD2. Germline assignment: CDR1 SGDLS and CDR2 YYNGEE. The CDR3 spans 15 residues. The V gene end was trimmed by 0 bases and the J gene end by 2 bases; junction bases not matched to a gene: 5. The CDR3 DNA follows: TGTGCCAGCAGCGTAGGGGGGGGGACTGCCTACGAGCAGTACTTC. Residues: CASSVGGGTAYEQYF.

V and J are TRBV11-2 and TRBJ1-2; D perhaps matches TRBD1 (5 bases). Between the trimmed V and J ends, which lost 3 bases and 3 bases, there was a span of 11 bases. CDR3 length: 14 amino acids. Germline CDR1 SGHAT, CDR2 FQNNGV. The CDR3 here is CASSFAGEDYGYTF. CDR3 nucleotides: TGTGCCAGCAGCTTTGCGGGGGAAGACTATGGCTACACCTTC.

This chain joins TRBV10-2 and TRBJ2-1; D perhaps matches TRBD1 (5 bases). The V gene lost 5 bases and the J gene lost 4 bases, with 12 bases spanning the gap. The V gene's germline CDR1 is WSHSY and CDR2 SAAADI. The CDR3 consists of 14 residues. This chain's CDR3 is CASSRTTWYNEQFF. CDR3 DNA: TGCGCCAGCAGTCGGACAACCTGGTACAATGAGCAGTTCTTC.

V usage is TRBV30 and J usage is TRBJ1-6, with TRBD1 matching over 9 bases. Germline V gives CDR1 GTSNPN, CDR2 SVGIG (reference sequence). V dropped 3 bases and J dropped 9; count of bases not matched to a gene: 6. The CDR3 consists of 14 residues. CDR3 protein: CAWSTGQGASPLHF. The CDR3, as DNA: TGTGCCTGGAGCACGGGACAGGGCGCTTCACCCCTCCACTTT.

CDR3 sequence (DNA): TGTGCCAGCAGCTTGGTTGCTCTGCGCGGCTACACCTTC. It yields the protein CASSLVALRGYTF. This sequence joins TRBV5-5 and TRBJ1-2; unclear D gene. The CDR3 runs to 13 residues. CDR1 and CDR2 from the germline V gene are SGHKS and YYEKEE (reference sequence). Trimming pared 0 bases from V and 8 bases from J, leaving 11 bases between.

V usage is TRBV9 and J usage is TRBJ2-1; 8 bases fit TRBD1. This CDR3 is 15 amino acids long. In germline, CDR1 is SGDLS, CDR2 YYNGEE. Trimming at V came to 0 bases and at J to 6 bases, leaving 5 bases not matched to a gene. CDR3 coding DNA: TGTGCCAGCAGCGTAGGGGGACAGGTGCTCAATGAGCAGTTCTTC. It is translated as CASSVGGQVLNEQFF.

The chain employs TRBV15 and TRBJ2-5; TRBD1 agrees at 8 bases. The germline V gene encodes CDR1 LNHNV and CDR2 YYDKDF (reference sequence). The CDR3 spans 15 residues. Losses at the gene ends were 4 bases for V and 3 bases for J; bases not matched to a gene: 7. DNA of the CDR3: TGTGCCACCAGCACCCTGGACAGGGATGAAGAGACCCAGTACTTC. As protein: CATSTLDRDEETQYF.

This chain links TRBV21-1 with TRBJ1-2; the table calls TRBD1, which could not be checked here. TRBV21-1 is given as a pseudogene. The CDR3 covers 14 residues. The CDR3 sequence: CASSKVWQNYGYTF. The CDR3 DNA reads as TGTGCCAGCAGCAAAGTTTGGCAAAACTATGGCTACACCTTC.

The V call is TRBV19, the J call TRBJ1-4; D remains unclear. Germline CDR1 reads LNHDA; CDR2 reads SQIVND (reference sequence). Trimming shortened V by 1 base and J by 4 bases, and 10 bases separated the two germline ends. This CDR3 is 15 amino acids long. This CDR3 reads CASSIGGLGNEKLFF. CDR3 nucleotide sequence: TGTGCCAGTAGTATAGGAGGGCTGGGTAATGAAAAACTGTTTTTT.

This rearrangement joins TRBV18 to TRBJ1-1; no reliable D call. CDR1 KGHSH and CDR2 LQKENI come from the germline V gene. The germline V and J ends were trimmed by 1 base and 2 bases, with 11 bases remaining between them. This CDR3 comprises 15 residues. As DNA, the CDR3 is TGTGCCAGCTCACCACGGCAGGCCTTTAACACTGAAGCTTTCTTT. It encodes CASSPRQAFNTEAFF.

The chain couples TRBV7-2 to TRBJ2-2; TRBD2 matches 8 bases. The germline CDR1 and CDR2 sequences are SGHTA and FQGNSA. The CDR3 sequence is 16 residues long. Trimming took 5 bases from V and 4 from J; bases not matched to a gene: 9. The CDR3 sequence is CASSRGSGGATGELFF. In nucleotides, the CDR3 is TGTGCCAGCAGCAGAGGGTCGGGGGGGGCCACCGGGGAGCTGTTTTTT.

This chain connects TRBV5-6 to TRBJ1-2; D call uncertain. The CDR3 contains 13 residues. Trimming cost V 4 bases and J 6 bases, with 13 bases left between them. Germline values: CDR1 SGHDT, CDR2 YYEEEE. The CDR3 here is CASSPGDADGYTF. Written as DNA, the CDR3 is TGTGCCAGCAGCCCGGGAGACGCCGATGGCTACACCTTC.

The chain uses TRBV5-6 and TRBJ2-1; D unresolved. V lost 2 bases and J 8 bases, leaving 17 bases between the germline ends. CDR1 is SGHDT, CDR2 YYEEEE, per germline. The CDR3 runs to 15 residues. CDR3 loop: CASSFFNTVSDEQFF. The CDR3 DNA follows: TGTGCCAGCAGCTTTTTTAATACAGTCTCTGATGAGCAGTTCTTC.

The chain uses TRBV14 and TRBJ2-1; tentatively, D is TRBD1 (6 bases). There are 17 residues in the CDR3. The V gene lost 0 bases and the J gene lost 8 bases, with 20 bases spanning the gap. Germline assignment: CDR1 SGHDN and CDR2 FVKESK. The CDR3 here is CASSQELGGAQGDEQFF. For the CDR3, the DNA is TGTGCCAGCAGCCAAGAGCTAGGTGGGGCACAGGGCGATGAGCAGTTCTTC.

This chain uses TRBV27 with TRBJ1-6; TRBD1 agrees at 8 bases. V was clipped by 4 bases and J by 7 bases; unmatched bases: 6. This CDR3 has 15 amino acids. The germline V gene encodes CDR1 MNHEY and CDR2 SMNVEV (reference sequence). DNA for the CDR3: TGTGCCAGCAGTTCCCGGACAGGGCGGAATTCACCCCTCCACTTT. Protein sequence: CASSSRTGRNSPLHF.

CDR3 residues: CASSPPGQQETQYF. CDR3 sequence (DNA): TGTGCCAGCAGTCCCCCAGGACAGCAAGAGACCCAGTACTTC. The V and J genes are TRBV5-5 and TRBJ2-5; D is possibly TRBD1 (6 bases). Germline V gene data show CDR1 as SGHKS and CDR2 as YYEKEE (reference sequence). Deletions cut 5 bases from V and 2 bases from J, with 13 bases between. The CDR3 is 14 residues long.